This T cell receptor (beta chain) stems from a study of beta chain features in type 1 diabetes. Investigators reverse transcribed all isolated RNA, so they sequenced expressed TCRB transcripts. Data came from immunoSEQ multiplex PCR; TCRdb stores just in-frame clones and leaves some out. Of 110,000 to 150,000 clones listed, around 8.7% are singletons. Sequenced input: central memory CD4+ T cells from blood. The sequence came from a young man in good health.

The DNA of the CDR3 is TGTGCCAGCAGCCAAGAAGACAGGCCAAGCTCCTACGAGCAGTACTTC. Translating gives CASSQEDRPSSYEQYF. The V gene is TRBV7-9, the J gene TRBJ2-7; D possibly corresponds to TRBD1 (6 bases). Per germline, CDR1 SEHNR and CDR2 FQNEAQ (reference sequence). The CDR3 length is 16 residues. Trimming stripped 5 bases from V and 0 bases from J, with 17 bases between.